Described below is a single T cell receptor (beta chain) sequence and its context. The data belong to a study of control samples from healthy donors and cancer patients. Using immunoSEQ multiplex PCR, the repertoire was profiled, and TCRdb retains in-frame clones only, with some absent. Here the sample spans about 42,000 clones, roughly 85% being singletons. The CDR3 runs 11 residues. Between the trimmed V and J ends, which lost 5 bases and 16 bases, there was a span of 12 bases. CDR1 is SGHDN, CDR2 FVKESK, per germline. This clonotype was obtained from a man aged 60 to 69 in good health. Material: blood. The V call is TRBV14, the J call TRBJ1-6; tentative D call: TRBD1 (6 bases). The CDR3 is CASSSRGQLHF. The CDR3 nucleotides read TGTGCCAGCAGCAGCCGGGGACAACTCCACTTT.